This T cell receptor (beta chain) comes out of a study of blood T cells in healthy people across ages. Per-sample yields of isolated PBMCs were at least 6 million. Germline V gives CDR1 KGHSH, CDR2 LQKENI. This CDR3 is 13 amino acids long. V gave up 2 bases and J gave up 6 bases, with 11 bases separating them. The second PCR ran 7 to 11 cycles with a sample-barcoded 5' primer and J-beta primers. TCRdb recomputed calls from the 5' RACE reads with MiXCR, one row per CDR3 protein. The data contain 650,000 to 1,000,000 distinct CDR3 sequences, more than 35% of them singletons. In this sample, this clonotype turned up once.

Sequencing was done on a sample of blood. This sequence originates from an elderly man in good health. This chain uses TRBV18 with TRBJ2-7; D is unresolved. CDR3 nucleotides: TGTGCCAGCTCACCAGGTAGACGAACCGAGCAGTACTTC. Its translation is CASSPGRRTEQYF. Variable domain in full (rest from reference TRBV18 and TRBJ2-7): NAGVMQNPRHLVRRRGQEARLRCSPMKGHSHVYWYRQLPEEGLKFMVYLQKENIIDESGMPKERFSAEFPKEGPSILRIQQVVRGDSAAYFCASSPGRRTEQYFGPGTRLTVT.